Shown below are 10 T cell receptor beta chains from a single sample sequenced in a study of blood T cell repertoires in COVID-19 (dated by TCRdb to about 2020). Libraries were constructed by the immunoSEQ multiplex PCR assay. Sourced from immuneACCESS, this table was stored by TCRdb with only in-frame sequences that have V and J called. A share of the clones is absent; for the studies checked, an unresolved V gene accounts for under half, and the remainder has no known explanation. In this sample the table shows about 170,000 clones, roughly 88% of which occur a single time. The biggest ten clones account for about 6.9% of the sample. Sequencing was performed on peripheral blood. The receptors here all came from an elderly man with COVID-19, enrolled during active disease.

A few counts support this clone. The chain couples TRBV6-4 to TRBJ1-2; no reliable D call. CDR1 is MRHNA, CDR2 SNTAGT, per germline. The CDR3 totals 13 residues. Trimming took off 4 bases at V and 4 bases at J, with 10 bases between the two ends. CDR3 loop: CASSAQSGYGYTF. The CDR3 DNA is TGTGCCAGCAGTGCCCAGTCGGGCTATGGCTACACCTTC.

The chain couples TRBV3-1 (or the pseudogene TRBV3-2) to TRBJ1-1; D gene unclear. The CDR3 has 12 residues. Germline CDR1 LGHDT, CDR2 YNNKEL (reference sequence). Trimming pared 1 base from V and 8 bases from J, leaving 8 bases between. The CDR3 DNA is TGTGCCAGCAGCCAAGTAAACTCGGAAGCTTTCTTT. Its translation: CASSQVNSEAFF.

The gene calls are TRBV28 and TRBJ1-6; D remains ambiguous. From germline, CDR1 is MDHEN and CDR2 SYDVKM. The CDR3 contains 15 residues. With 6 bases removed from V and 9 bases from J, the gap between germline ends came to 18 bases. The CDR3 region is CASSRNGELGSPLHF. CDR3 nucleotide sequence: TGTGCCAGCAGCCGTAACGGGGAGCTAGGTTCACCCCTCCACTTT.

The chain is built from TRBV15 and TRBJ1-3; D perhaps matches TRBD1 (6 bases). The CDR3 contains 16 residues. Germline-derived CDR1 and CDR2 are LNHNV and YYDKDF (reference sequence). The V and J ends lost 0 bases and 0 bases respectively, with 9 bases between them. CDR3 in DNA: TGTGCCACCAGCAGAGAACAGGGAGTCTCTGGAAACACCATATATTTT. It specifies CATSREQGVSGNTIYF.

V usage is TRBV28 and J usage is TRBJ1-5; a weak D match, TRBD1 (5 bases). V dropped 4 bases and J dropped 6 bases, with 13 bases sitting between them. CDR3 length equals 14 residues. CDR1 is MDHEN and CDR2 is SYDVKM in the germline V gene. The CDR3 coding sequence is TGTGCCAGCAGTTCGGGGGGATTCGGTCAGCCCCAGCATTTT. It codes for CASSSGGFGQPQHF.

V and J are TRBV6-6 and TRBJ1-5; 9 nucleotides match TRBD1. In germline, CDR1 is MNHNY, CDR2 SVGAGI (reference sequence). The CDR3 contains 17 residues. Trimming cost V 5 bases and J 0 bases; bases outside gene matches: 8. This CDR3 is CASSRNRDRDSNQPQHF. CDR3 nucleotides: TGTGCCAGCAGTCGCAACCGGGACAGGGATAGCAATCAGCCCCAGCATTTT.

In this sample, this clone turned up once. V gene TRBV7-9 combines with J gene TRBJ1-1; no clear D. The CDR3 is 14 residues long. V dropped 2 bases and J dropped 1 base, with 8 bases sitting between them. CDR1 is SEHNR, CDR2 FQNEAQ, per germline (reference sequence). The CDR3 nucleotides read TGTGCCAGCAGCTTATCGCTGAGGAACACTGAAGCTTTCTTT. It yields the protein CASSLSLRNTEAFF.

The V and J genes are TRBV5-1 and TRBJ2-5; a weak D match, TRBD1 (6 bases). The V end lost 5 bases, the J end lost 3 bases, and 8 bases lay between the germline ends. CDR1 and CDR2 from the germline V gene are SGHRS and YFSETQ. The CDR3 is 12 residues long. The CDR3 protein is CASSEGEETQYF. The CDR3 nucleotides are TGCGCCAGCAGTGAGGGGGAAGAGACCCAGTACTTC.

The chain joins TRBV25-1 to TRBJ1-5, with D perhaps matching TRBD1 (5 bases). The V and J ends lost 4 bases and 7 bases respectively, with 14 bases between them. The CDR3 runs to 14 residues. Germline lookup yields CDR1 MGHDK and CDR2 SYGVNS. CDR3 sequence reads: CASSAAGSGQPQHF. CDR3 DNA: TGTGCCAGCAGTGCCGCGGGGTCAGGGCAGCCCCAGCATTTT.

In nucleotides, the CDR3 is TGCGCCAGCAGCCCTACTGCCCTTGGGCAGGGCGGCTATGGCTACACCTTC. Translation gives CASSPTALGQGGYGYTF. The chain has TRBV5-1 and TRBJ1-2; the D gene is possibly TRBD1 (5 bases). Looked up from germline, CDR1 is SGHRS and CDR2 is YFSETQ. The CDR3 covers 17 residues. Trimming stripped 4 bases from V and 4 bases from J, with 23 bases between. Based on the CDR3 plus reference TRBV5-1 and TRBJ1-2, the full variable domain is KAGVTQTPRYLIKTRGQQVTLSCSPISGHRSVSWYQQTPGQGLQFLFEYFSETQRNKGNFPGRFSGRQFSNSRSEMNVSTLELGDSALYLCASSPTALGQGGYGYTFGSGTRLTVV.